This TCR beta chain is from a study of OX40 agonist ivuxolimab in advanced cancers. About the study: The dose-escalation group included hepatocellular carcinoma, melanoma, renal cell carcinoma and head and neck cancer.

This CDR3 contains 13 residues. V dropped 1 base and J dropped 4 bases, with 7 bases sitting between them. CDR1 is WSHSY, CDR2 SAAADI, per germline. Sequencing was performed with immunoSEQ multiplex PCR; in TCRdb, only in-frame clones are kept and a portion is missing. The sample lists about 48,000 clones, about 87% occurring once. This chain joins TRBV10-2 and TRBJ1-2; a possible D gene is TRBD1 (5 bases). The sequences come from CD4+ or CD8+ T cells sorted from blood, collected in a trial of the OX40 agonist ivuxolimab. The clonotype originates from an adult with an advanced solid tumor such as melanoma, head and neck, liver or kidney cancer. The DNA of the CDR3 is TGCGCCAGCAGTGAGTTTGACAGCTATGGCTACACCTTC. This codes for CASSEFDSYGYTF.